Listed here are 22 T cell receptor beta chains from one sample, sequenced in a study of blood T cell repertoires in COVID-19. Libraries were prepared by immunoSEQ multiplex PCR; TCRdb keeps only in-frame clonotypes and omits some of them. The repertoire consists of about 430,000 clones, with more than 70% occurring once and the leading ten covering about 1.5%. The specimen sequenced was PBMCs or T cells enriched from blood (not recorded which). The source is a young woman who had been exposed to COVID-19.

The genes are TRBV28 and TRBJ1-2; TRBD1 matches 8 bases. Trimming at V came to 8 bases and at J to 2 bases, leaving 7 bases not matched to a gene. CDR1 and CDR2 from the germline V gene are MDHEN and SYDVKM. The CDR3 has 14 amino acids. Written as DNA, the CDR3 is TGTGCCAGCTCCGGACAGGGCTGGAACTATGGCTACACCTTC. Translating it yields CASSGQGWNYGYTF.

This chain uses TRBV18 with TRBJ1-1; 8 nucleotides match TRBD1. Germline-derived CDR1 and CDR2 are KGHSH and LQKENI. With V trimmed by 5 bases and J by 4 bases, 12 bases remained unmatched. The CDR3 sequence is 16 residues long. The CDR3 sequence is CASSSQRTGFGTEAFF. In DNA form, the CDR3 reads TGTGCCAGCTCATCACAACGGACAGGGTTCGGCACTGAAGCTTTCTTT. The variable domain in full, completed from reference TRBV18 and TRBJ1-1, reads NAGVMQNPRHLVRRRGQEARLRCSPMKGHSHVYWYRQLPEEGLKFMVYLQKENIIDESGMPKERFSAEFPKEGPSILRIQQVVRGDSAAYFCASSSQRTGFGTEAFFGQGTRLTVV.

The genes are TRBV2 and TRBJ1-1, with D unclear. This CDR3 has 14 amino acids. Germline CDR1 and CDR2: SNHLY and FYNNEI. Trimming shortened V by 5 bases and J by 3 bases, and 13 bases separated the two germline ends. The CDR3 bases are TGTGCCAGCAGTAACCTTTGGGCCCACACTGAAGCTTTCTTT. This encodes CASSNLWAHTEAFF. Looking up the rest from reference TRBV2 and TRBJ1-1 gives the full variable domain: EPEVTQTPSHQVTQMGQEVILRCVPISNHLYFYWYRQILGQKVEFLVSFYNNEISEKSEIFDDQFSVERPDGSNFTLKIRSTKLEDSAMYFCASSNLWAHTEAFFGQGTRLTVV.

This clone was detected a few times. At one of its ends the junction is not consistent with the germline gene, which may arise from a read error. The chain recombines TRBV7-9 with TRBJ1-4; 8 bases align to TRBD1. CDR3 length: 12 residues. Germline-derived CDR1 and CDR2 are SEHNR and FQNEAQ (reference sequence). CDR3: CASSVADRAILF. The CDR3 DNA follows: TGTGCCAGCAGCGTAGCGGACAGGGCAATACTTTTT.

This clone appeared once. This sequence joins TRBV27 and TRBJ1-5; 8 nucleotides agree with TRBD1. J gave up 5 bases and V 10 bases, and 13 bases lay outside the gene matches. The CDR3 runs 15 residues. The V gene's germline CDR1 is MNHEY and CDR2 SMNVEV (reference sequence). The CDR3 bases are TGTGCCATACCTTATACAGGGGGGTTCTATCAGCCCCAGCATTTT. Protein product: CAIPYTGGFYQPQHF.

The rearrangement uses TRBV19 and TRBJ1-2, with 9 bases that match TRBD1. CDR1 and CDR2 (germline): LNHDA, SQIVND (reference sequence). The CDR3 sequence is 12 residues long. With 9 bases clipped from V and 2 bases from J, the junction kept 1 base outside the gene matches. The CDR3 loop is CARGTGNYGYTF. In DNA form, the CDR3 reads TGTGCCAGGGGGACAGGGAACTATGGCTACACCTTC.

The chain couples TRBV7-2 to TRBJ2-4; a possible D gene is TRBD1 (6 bases). Per the germline V gene, CDR1 is SGHTA and CDR2 is FQGNSA. Trimming removed 5 bases at V and 5 bases at J, with 10 bases between. The CDR3 contains 13 residues. The CDR3 DNA reads TGTGCCAGCAGCACGGGACACCAAAACATTCAGTACTTC. Encoded protein: CASSTGHQNIQYF.

The CDR3 reads CASSTGTVVGEQYF. As DNA, the CDR3 is TGTGCCAGCAGCACTGGGACTGTGGTCGGTGAGCAGTACTTC. V is TRBV9 and J is TRBJ2-7; TRBD2 might be the D (6 bases). CDR1 and CDR2 from the germline V gene are SGDLS and YYNGEE. V lost 4 bases and J lost 7, with 18 bases in between. This CDR3 region has 14 residues.

The chain recombines TRBV4-1 with TRBJ1-5; 8 bases line up with TRBD1. The CDR3 is 16 residues long. V shed 3 bases, J shed 3 bases, and the junction held 7 bases outside the gene matches. Germline assignment: CDR1 MGHRA and CDR2 YSYEKL. The CDR3: CASSHGTDRDNQPQHF. CDR3 nucleotides: TGCGCCAGCAGCCATGGGACGGACAGGGACAATCAGCCCCAGCATTTT.

The J gene is TRBJ1-6, the V gene TRBV6-6, with D uncertain. The CDR3 sequence is 15 residues long. Trimming removed 0 bases from V and 3 bases from J, with 6 bases in between. CDR1 is MNHNY, CDR2 SVGAGI, per germline (reference sequence). The CDR3 DNA is TGTGCCAGCAGTTACTCGCGGGACTATAATTCACCCCTCCACTTT. Translating it yields CASSYSRDYNSPLHF.

The gene calls are TRBV28 and TRBJ1-1; D is unresolved. The CDR3 is 13 amino acids. Trimming removed 10 bases from V and 4 bases from J, with 16 bases in between. The V gene's germline CDR1 is MDHEN and CDR2 SYDVKM. CDR3 sequence reads: CATMGDMGTEAFF. The CDR3 bases are TGTGCCACCATGGGAGATATGGGCACTGAAGCTTTCTTT.

The J gene is TRBJ2-4, the V gene TRBV28; D gene uncertain. Looked up from germline, CDR1 is MDHEN and CDR2 is SYDVKM. V lost 2 bases and J lost 6, with 11 bases in between. The CDR3 has 14 residues. The CDR3 sequence: CASSLPGLGNIQYF. CDR3 coding DNA: TGTGCCAGCAGTTTACCAGGCCTCGGAAACATTCAGTACTTC. Supplemented by reference TRBV28 and TRBJ2-4, the full variable domain reads DVKVTQSSRYLVKRTGEKVFLECVQDMDHENMFWYRQDPGLGLRLIYFSYDVKMKEKGDIPEGYSVSREKKERFSLILESASTNQTSMYLCASSLPGLGNIQYFGAGTRLSVL.

The chain carries TRBV28 and TRBJ1-2; possible D gene TRBD1, 6 bases. V dropped 9 bases and J dropped 4 bases, with 15 bases sitting between them. Germline V gene data show CDR1 as MDHEN and CDR2 as SYDVKM. The CDR3 has 13 residues. The CDR3 loop reads CARRSGASYGYTF. The CDR3 nucleotides are TGTGCCAGAAGATCAGGGGCTTCCTATGGCTACACCTTC.

As for this clone: The sample has other DNA sequences that encode this CDR3 too. The chain recombines TRBV6-5 with TRBJ1-1; 7 positions agree with TRBD1. CDR3 length equals 13 residues. Losses at the gene ends were 6 bases for V and 1 base for J; bases not matched to a gene: 2. Germline V gives CDR1 MNHEY, CDR2 SVGAGI. CDR3 in DNA: TGTGCCAGCAGCCGGACAGGGAACACTGAAGCTTTCTTT. Its translation is CASSRTGNTEAFF.

This rearrangement joins TRBV10-3 to TRBJ2-7; D perhaps matches TRBD2 (5 bases). Trimming removed 3 bases at V and 0 bases at J, with 9 bases between. CDR3 length: 14 residues. The germline V gene encodes CDR1 ENHRY and CDR2 SYGVKD. The CDR3 DNA is TGTGCCATCAGTGAACTCGGGAACTCCTACGAGCAGTACTTC. Translating it yields CAISELGNSYEQYF.

This clone was seen a single time. This sample includes further DNA sequences coding for the same CDR3. The chain is built from TRBV5-4 and TRBJ2-5; D is unclear. Trimming removed 2 bases at V and 0 bases at J, with 8 bases between. Germline V gene sequence: CDR1 SGHNT, CDR2 YYREEE (reference sequence). This CDR3 comprises 14 residues. The CDR3 sequence is CASSFRDNQETQYF. Written as DNA, the CDR3 is TGTGCCAGCAGCTTTCGCGACAACCAAGAGACCCAGTACTTC.

The chain combines TRBV9 with TRBJ2-2; D possibly corresponds to TRBD1 (6 bases). This CDR3 spans 15 amino acids. CDR1 is SGDLS and CDR2 is YYNGEE in the germline V gene. V was shortened by 4 bases and J by 4 bases, with 14 bases between the two germline ends. The CDR3 sequence is CASSPWTEITGELFF. CDR3 coding DNA: TGTGCCAGCAGCCCATGGACAGAGATCACCGGGGAGCTGTTTTTT. The variable domain in full, with the rest retrieved from reference TRBV9 and TRBJ2-2, is DSGVTQTPKHLITATGQRVTLRCSPRSGDLSVYWYQQSLDQGLQFLIQYYNGEERAKGNILERFSAQQFPDLHSELNLSSLELGDSALYFCASSPWTEITGELFFGEGSRLTVL.

Here the CDR3 reads CASSLSSGTDTQYF. The CDR3 region has the DNA TGTGCCAGCAGCTTATCTAGCGGCACAGATACGCAGTATTTT. The rearrangement links TRBV7-3 to TRBJ2-3, with a tentative D call TRBD2 (6 bases). Germline assignment: CDR1 SGHTA and CDR2 FQGTGA. The CDR3 runs to 14 residues. The V end was cut by 2 bases, the J end by 1 base, with 7 bases between.

DNA of the CDR3: TGTGCCAGCAGCTCGATAGTGACTAGCGGGGGGATCAATGAGCAGTTCTTC. This gives the protein CASSSIVTSGGINEQFF. V gene TRBV11-2 combines with J gene TRBJ2-1; 13 bases line up with TRBD2. V was pared by 4 bases and J by 6 bases, with 9 bases of the junction left unmatched. Germline V CDR1 and CDR2: SGHAT, FQNNGV. The CDR3 contains 17 residues.

V gene TRBV28 combines with J gene TRBJ2-7; TRBD1 aligns across 8 bases. Germline assignment: CDR1 MDHEN and CDR2 SYDVKM. V dropped 6 bases and J dropped 2; count of bases not matched to a gene: 15. This CDR3 is 17 amino acids long. The CDR3, as DNA: TGTGCCAGCAGAACCGGGACAGGTGGCGGAAGAGCCTACGAGCAGTACTTC. As protein: CASRTGTGGGRAYEQYF.

V is TRBV5-4 and J is TRBJ1-2, with 7 bases matching TRBD1. Germline lookup yields CDR1 SGHNT and CDR2 YYREEE (reference sequence). The CDR3 has 13 residues. J gave up 6 bases and V 4 bases, and 6 bases lay outside the gene matches. In DNA form, the CDR3 reads TGTGCCAGCAGCAGTAACGACAGGGATGGCTACACCTTC. It specifies CASSSNDRDGYTF.

The CDR3 loop reads CASNRGEQYF. CDR3 nucleotide sequence: TGTGCCAGCAATAGGGGCGAGCAGTACTTC. The chain combines TRBV12-3 or TRBV12-4 with TRBJ2-7, with D maybe TRBD1 (5 bases). V lost 7 bases, J lost 6 bases, and 7 bases lay in between. This CDR3 is built from 10 residues.